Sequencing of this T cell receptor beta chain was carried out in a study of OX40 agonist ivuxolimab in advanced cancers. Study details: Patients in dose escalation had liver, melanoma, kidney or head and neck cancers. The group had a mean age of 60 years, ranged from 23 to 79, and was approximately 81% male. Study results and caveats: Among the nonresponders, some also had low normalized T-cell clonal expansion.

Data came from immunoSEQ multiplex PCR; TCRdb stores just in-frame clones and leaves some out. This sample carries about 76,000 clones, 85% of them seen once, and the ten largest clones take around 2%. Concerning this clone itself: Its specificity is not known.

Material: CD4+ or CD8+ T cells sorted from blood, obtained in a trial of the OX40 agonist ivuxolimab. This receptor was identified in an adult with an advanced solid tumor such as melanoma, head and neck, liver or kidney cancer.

The CDR3, as DNA: TGTGCCAGCAGGACTGAGCAATCCAATGAAAAACTGTTTTTT. This sequence encodes CASRTEQSNEKLFF. V gene TRBV6-1 combines with J gene TRBJ1-4, with unresolved D. Germline assignment: CDR1 MNHNS and CDR2 SASEGT. CDR3 size: 14 residues. The V end lost 6 bases, the J end lost 5 bases, and 13 bases lay between the germline ends.